A selection of T cell receptor beta chains follows, all from one sample in a study of blood T cell repertoires in COVID-19. Sequenced by immunoSEQ multiplex PCR; TCRdb stores in-frame clones only, minus some. This repertoire shows approximately 230,000 clones, just over 85% found once; its top ten account for 2% to 2.5%. The sample comprised peripheral blood. Every receptor here comes from a man between 25 and 39 years old who had recovered from COVID-19. CDR3s include the opening cysteine and the closing phenylalanine or tryptophan. A D gene is named only where the DNA matches it firmly. The size field is filled for only some rows; it gives once, few, many or a size class.

TRBV7-6	TRBD1	NA	TRBJ2-2	TGTGCCAGCAGCCCTAATACAGGGGGATCTGCCGGGGAGCTGTTTTTT	CASSPNTGGSAGELFF
TRBV13	NA	NA	TRBJ2-3	TGTGCCAGCAGTCCCCTAGATAGGGATACGCAGTATTTT	CASSPLDRDTQYF
TRBV5-4	TRBD1	NA	TRBJ1-4	TGTGCCATCTCATGGGGCTCACCGGACAGGGGGAAACTGTTTTTT	CAISWGSPDRGKLFF
TRBV5-1	TRBD2	NA	TRBJ2-1	TGCGCCAGCAGCTTGGCCTTCAGCGGGGCTAGCGGGGTGGAGAGTGAGCAGTTCTTC	CASSLAFSGASGVESEQFF
TRBV6-5	TRBD1	NA	TRBJ2-2	TGTGCCAGCAGTTACTCCGGGACAGGGAGCACCGGGGAGCTGTTTTTT	CASSYSGTGSTGELFF
TRBV7-8	TRBD2	NA	TRBJ2-1	TGTGCCAGCAGCGAACCCGGGACTAGCTTTGTGGAGCAGTTCTTC	CASSEPGTSFVEQFF
TRBV27	NA	NA	TRBJ1-6	TGTGCCAGCAGTTTAGGGACCGGGAGCGCTCGTAATTCACCCCTCCACTTT	CASSLGTGSARNSPLHF
TRBV5-1	TRBD2	NA	TRBJ2-1	TGCGCCAGCAGCTCATTAGCGGGGGGGCAGCATGAGCAGTTCTTC	CASSSLAGGQHEQFF
TRBV7-2	TRBD1	NA	TRBJ2-4	TGTGCCAGCAGCCCTGACAGGGGTGCGGACATTCAGTACTTC	CASSPDRGADIQYF
TRBV9	NA	NA	TRBJ2-3	TGTGCCAGCAGCGTAGCTGCGGGGTCACAAGATACGCAGTATTTT	CASSVAAGSQDTQYF
TRBV5-6	TRBD1	NA	TRBJ1-1	TGTGCCAGCAGCTTGGAGGGACAGGGGAAGATATTGGCTTTCTTT	CASSLEGQGKILAFF
TRBV2	NA	NA	TRBJ2-7	TGTGCCAGCAGTCTGGACAGATACGAGCAGTACTTC	CASSLDRYEQYF
TRBV6-5	NA	NA	TRBJ1-2	TGTGCCAGCAGTTGGGGGACGGGAGCTAACTATGGCTACACCTTC	CASSWGTGANYGYTF
TRBV19	NA	NA	TRBJ1-3	TGTGCCAGTAGTACAGACACGAGCTCTGGAAACACCATATATTTT	CASSTDTSSGNTIYF
TRBV6-1	TRBD1	NA	TRBJ1-2	TGTGCCAGCAGGGAAGGGGGCATTTATGGCTACACCTTC	CASREGGIYGYTF
TRBV19	TRBD1	NA	TRBJ1-1	TGTGCCAGTAGTATTTCGGGACAGGGATTGGCTTTCTTT	CASSISGQGLAFF
TRBV5-1	NA	NA	TRBJ2-1	TGCGCCAGCAGCCTACAAGGGGAAGCCTACAATGAGCAGTTCTTC	CASSLQGEAYNEQFF
TRBV2	TRBD2	NA	TRBJ2-2	TGTGCCAGCAGCGCCGAGCGGGGGTACACCGGGGAGCTGTTTTTT	CASSAERGYTGELFF
TRBV2	NA	NA	TRBJ2-5	TGTGCCAGCAGTGTAGACTTACAAGAGACCCAGTACTTC	CASSVDLQETQYF
TRBV7-2	NA	NA	TRBJ2-2	TGTGCCAGCAGCTCAGATCTGGGGCAGACTTTAAACACCGGGGAGCTGTTTTTT	CASSSDLGQTLNTGELFF
TRBV5-1	NA	NA	TRBJ1-1	TGCGCCAGCAGCCAGGGGATGCTCGCTGGGGACACTGAAGCTTTCTTT	CASSQGMLAGDTEAFF
TRBV4-2	TRBD2	NA	TRBJ2-1	TGTGCCAGCAGCCAGACTAGCGTTCGGAGCTCCTACAATGAGCAGTTCTTC	CASSQTSVRSSYNEQFF
TRBV30	NA	NA	TRBJ2-3	TGTGCCGAGGCAGTTGGCAATACGCAGTATTTT	CAEAVGNTQYF
TRBV24-1	NA	NA	TRBJ1-1	TGTGCCACCAGAACGACCAGGGATCCCCCTGAAGCTTTCTTT	CATRTTRDPPEAFF
TRBV2	NA	NA	TRBJ1-2	TGTGCCAGCTCACAACAGGGTCTCAACTATGGCTACACCTTC	CASSQQGLNYGYTF
TRBV21-1	NA	few	TRBJ1-1	TGTGCCAGCAGGGGGAGGGGGGCGGACACTGAAGCTTTCTTT	CASRGRGADTEAFF
TRBV6-5	NA	NA	TRBJ1-5	TGTGCCAGCAGTCAGAAAAGGGGAAGCAATCAGCCCCAGCATTTT	CASSQKRGSNQPQHF
TRBV4-3	NA	NA	TRBJ2-7	TGCGCCAGCAGCCAATGGGATTCGGGAATCCTCGAGCAGTACTTC	CASSQWDSGILEQYF
TRBV7-9	TRBD2	NA	TRBJ2-1	TGTGCCAGCAGCCATGCCGGACTAGGGAGGGATGAGCAGTTCTTC	CASSHAGLGRDEQFF
TRBV7-2	NA	NA	TRBJ2-1	TGTGCCAGCAGCTTTTGGGGGCCGTACAATGAGCAGTTCTTC	CASSFWGPYNEQFF
TRBV27	TRBD1	NA	TRBJ2-7	TGTGCCAGCAGTTGGACAGGGGAGTTAGACGAGCAGTACTTC	CASSWTGELDEQYF
TRBV6-1	TRBD1	NA	TRBJ2-7	TGTGCCAGCAGTGAAGCGGGACAGTGGCCCGAGCAGTACTTC	CASSEAGQWPEQYF
TRBV18	NA	few	TRBJ1-3	TGTGCCAGCTCACCACCAATAGCGCTCTCTGGAAACACCATATATTTT	CASSPPIALSGNTIYF
TRBV5-5	TRBD1	NA	TRBJ2-7	TGTGCCAGCAGCTCCCTGGGACAGGCGCGAGAGCAGTACTTC	CASSSLGQAREQYF
TRBV5-5	NA	NA	TRBJ1-1	TGTGCCAGCAGCCCGGCCCCCCAGGGGAGGGGGTCGGCCTTTGAAGCTTTCTTT	CASSPAPQGRGSAFEAFF
TRBV10-3	NA	NA	TRBJ2-3	TGTGCCATCAGCGCGGGAGATACGCAGTATTTT	CAISAGDTQYF
TRBV5-6	TRBD1	few	TRBJ1-5	TGTGCCAGCAGCTTGGAGACAGGGGGTGGTTGGCAGCCCCAGCATTTT	CASSLETGGGWQPQHF
TRBV6-5	NA	NA	TRBJ2-7	TGTGCCAGCAGGACCCGCGGGGCGCGCCACGAGCAGTACTTC	CASRTRGARHEQYF
TRBV18	NA	NA	TRBJ2-7	TGTGCCAGCTCACCGTCTAGCGTTACCTACGAGCAGTACTTC	CASSPSSVTYEQYF
TRBV18	NA	NA	TRBJ1-2	TGTGCCAGCTCACTTATATCTGGGGGGACGGCTAACTATGGCTACACCTTC	CASSLISGGTANYGYTF
TRBV6-5	NA	few	TRBJ1-5	TGTGCCAGCAGTTTGGACCGGGACACGGGTCAGCCCCAGCATTTT	CASSLDRDTGQPQHF
TRBV30	TRBD1	NA	TRBJ2-2	TGTGCCTGGAGGGGGACAGCTAACACCGGGGAGCTGTTTTTT	CAWRGTANTGELFF